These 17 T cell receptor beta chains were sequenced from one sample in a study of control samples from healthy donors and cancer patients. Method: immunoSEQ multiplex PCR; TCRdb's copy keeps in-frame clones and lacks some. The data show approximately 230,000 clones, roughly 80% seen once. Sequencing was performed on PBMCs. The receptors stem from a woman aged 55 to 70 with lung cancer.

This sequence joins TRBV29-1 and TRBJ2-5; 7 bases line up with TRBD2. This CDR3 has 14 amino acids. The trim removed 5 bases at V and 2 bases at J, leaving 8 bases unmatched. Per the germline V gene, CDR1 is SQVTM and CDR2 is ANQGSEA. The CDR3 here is CSVLFLAAQETQYF. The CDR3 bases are TGCAGCGTTCTTTTTCTAGCGGCTCAAGAGACCCAGTACTTC.

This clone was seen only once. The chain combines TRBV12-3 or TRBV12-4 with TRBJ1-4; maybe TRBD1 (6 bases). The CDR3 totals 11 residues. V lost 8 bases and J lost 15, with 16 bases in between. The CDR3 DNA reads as TGTGCCAGCGTCCTGGGGGGGCAAATGTTTTTT. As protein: CASVLGGQMFF.

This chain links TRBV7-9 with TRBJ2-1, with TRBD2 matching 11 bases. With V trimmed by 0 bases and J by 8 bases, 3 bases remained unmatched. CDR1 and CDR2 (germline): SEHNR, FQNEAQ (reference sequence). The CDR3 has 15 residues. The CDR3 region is CASSLAASGRYEQFF. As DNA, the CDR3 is TGTGCCAGCAGCTTAGCGGCTAGCGGGAGGTATGAGCAGTTCTTC.

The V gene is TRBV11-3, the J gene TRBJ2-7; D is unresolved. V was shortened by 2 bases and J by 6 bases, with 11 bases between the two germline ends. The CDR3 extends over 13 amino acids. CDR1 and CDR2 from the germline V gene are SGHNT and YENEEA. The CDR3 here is CASSLRSNAEQYF. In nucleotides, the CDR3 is TGTGCCAGCAGCTTACGGTCCAACGCCGAGCAGTACTTC.

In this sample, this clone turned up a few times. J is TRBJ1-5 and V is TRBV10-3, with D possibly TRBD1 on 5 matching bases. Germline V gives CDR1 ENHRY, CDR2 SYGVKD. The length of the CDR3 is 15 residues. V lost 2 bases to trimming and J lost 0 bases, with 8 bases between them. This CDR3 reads CAISEGGNSNQPQHF. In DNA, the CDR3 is TGTGCCATCAGTGAGGGGGGAAATAGCAATCAGCCCCAGCATTTT.

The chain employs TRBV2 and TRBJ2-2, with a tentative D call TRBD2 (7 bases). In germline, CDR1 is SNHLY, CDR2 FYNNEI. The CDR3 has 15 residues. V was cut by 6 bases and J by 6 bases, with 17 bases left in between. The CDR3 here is CASSERGRASGELFF. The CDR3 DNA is TGTGCCAGCAGCGAGAGGGGGAGGGCCTCCGGGGAGCTGTTTTTT. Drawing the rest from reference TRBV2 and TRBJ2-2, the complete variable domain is EPEVTQTPSHQVTQMGQEVILRCVPISNHLYFYWYRQILGQKVEFLVSFYNNEISEKSEIFDDQFSVERPDGSNFTLKIRSTKLEDSAMYFCASSERGRASGELFFGEGSRLTVL.

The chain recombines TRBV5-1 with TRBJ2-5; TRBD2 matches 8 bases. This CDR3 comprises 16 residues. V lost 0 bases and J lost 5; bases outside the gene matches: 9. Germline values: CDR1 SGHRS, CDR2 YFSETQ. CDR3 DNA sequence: TGCGCCAGCAGCTTGGTGGGGACTAGTTGGGGTGAGACCCAGTACTTC. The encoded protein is CASSLVGTSWGETQYF.

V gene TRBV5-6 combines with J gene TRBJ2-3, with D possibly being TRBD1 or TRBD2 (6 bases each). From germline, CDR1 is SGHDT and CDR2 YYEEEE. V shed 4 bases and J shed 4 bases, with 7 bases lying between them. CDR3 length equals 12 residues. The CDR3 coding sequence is TGTGCCAGCAGCCGGGGGCCAGATACGCAGTATTTT. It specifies CASSRGPDTQYF.

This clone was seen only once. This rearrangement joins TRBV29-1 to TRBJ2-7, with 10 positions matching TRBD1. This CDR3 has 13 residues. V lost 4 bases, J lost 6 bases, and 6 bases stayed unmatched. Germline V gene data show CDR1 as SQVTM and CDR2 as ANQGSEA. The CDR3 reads CSVGQGASLEQYF. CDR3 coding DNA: TGCAGCGTTGGACAGGGGGCGTCCCTCGAGCAGTACTTC.

CDR3 region: CASSRTGTYSNQPQHF. CDR3 in DNA: TGTGCCAGCAGCCGGACAGGGACCTATAGCAATCAGCCCCAGCATTTT. The chain links TRBV16 to TRBJ1-5; 8 bases map to TRBD1. The CDR3 spans 16 residues. The trim removed 4 bases at V and 0 bases at J, leaving 5 bases unmatched. Germline V lookup: CDR1 KGHSY, CDR2 FQNENV.

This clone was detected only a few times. The CDR3 loop reads CASRDRGGGGNQPQHF. The CDR3 coding sequence is TGTGCCAGCAGGGACAGGGGAGGAGGTGGCAATCAGCCCCAGCATTTT. The rearrangement joins TRBV7-8 to TRBJ1-5, with 9 bases matching TRBD1. The CDR3 is 16 amino acids. Trimming removed 6 bases from V and 2 bases from J; junction bases left unmatched: 8. Germline V gives CDR1 SGHVS, CDR2 FQNEAQ.

The CDR3 region has the DNA TGTGCCAGCAGTTCTTCAGTGCGGGGGAACAAACTCTTTCAGGCAGATACGCAGTATTTT. It yields the protein CASSSSVRGNKLFQADTQYF. This rearrangement joins TRBV27 to TRBJ2-3; 7 bases fit TRBD2. Germline loops: CDR1 MNHEY, CDR2 SMNVEV (reference sequence). The CDR3 contains 20 residues. Trimming at V came to 4 bases and at J to 4 bases, leaving 23 bases not matched to a gene.

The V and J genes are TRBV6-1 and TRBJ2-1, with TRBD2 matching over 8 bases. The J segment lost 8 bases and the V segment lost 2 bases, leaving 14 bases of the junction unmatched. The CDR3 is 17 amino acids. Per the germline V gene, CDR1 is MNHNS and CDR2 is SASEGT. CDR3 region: CASSERDTGIAGYEQFF. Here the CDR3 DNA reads TGTGCCAGCAGTGAACGCGACACAGGGATAGCGGGATATGAGCAGTTCTTC.

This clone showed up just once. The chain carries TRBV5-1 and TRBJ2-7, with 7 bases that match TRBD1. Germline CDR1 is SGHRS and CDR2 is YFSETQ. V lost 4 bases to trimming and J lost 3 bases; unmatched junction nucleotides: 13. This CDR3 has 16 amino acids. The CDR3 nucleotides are TGCGCCAGCAGCGCCCGACAAGGGGGCGGTGGCTACGAGCAGTACTTC. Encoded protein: CASSARQGGGGYEQYF.

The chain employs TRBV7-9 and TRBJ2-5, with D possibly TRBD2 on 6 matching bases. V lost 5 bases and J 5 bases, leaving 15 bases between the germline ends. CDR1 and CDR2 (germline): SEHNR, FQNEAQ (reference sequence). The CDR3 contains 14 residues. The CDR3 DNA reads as TGTGCCAGCAGCCCCCGTGGAGGAGGGGAGACCCAGTACTTC. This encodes CASSPRGGGETQYF.

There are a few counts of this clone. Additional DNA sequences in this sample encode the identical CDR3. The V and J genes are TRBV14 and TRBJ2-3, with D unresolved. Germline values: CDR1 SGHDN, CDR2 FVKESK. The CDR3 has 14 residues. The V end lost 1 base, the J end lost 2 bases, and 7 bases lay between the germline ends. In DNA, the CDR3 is TGTGCCAGCAGCCAAGGTAGACACACAGATACGCAGTATTTT. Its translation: CASSQGRHTDTQYF.

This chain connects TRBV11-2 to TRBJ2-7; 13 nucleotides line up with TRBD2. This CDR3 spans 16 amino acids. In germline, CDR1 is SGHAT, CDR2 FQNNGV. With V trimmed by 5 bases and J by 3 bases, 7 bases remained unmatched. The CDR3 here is CASSPGGLAGRYEQYF. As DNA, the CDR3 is TGTGCCAGCAGCCCAGGGGGACTAGCGGGACGCTACGAGCAGTACTTC.